These 4 T cell receptor beta chains were all obtained from the same sample, sequenced in a study of tumor and adjacent non-tumor tissue in lung cancer. A modified ARM-PCR protocol with three rounds of nested PCR amplified TCRbeta. TCRdb re-analysed the multiplex PCR reads in MiXCR, keeping a single row per CDR3 protein. Among over 110,000 distinct CDR3 sequences listed, around 61% were seen once. This sample's RNA came from whole unsorted tissue. Input material: lung tumor tissue. The receptor source for this set is a man in his 60s with small cell lung cancer.

Turning to this clonotype: A much larger clone sits a single nucleotide away, making a read error possible. The V call is TRBV20-1, the J call TRBJ1-1; 7 positions match TRBD1. Trimming removed 1 base from V and 4 bases from J; junction bases left unmatched: 9. Germline V gives CDR1 DFQATT, CDR2 SNEGSKA (reference sequence). CDR3 size: 15 residues. CDR3 sequence reads: CSARAATGFITEAFF. CDR3 nucleotide sequence: TGCAGTGCTAGAGCCGCGACAGGGTTCATCACTGAAGCTTTCTTT.

With regard to this clonotype: This clone may be a read error of a much larger clone one base away. This chain uses TRBV6-5 with TRBJ2-1; no reliable D call. Germline lookup yields CDR1 MNHEY and CDR2 SVGAGI. This CDR3 is built from 14 residues. In nucleotides, the CDR3 is TGTGCCGGCAGTTACTCTCTAGGGTACAATGAGCAGTTCTTC. Protein sequence: CAGSYSLGYNEQFF.

As to this clonotype: A read error may be the cause here, since a much bigger clone is one base away. This sequence joins TRBV20-1 and TRBJ2-4; TRBD2 is a possible D gene (6 bases). The CDR3 has 13 residues. Germline V lookup: CDR1 DFQATT, CDR2 SNEGSKA (reference sequence). CDR3 coding DNA: TGCAGTACTAGAGATCCGCGGGGAATCATTCAGTACTTC. Its protein product is CSTRDPRGIIQYF.

As for this clonotype: A much larger clone lies one base from this, so it may be a read error. The V gene is TRBV6-1, the J gene TRBJ2-1; D gene uncertain. CDR1 MNHNS and CDR2 SASEGT come from the germline V gene. This CDR3 region has 11 residues. Trimming removed 1 base from V and 9 bases from J, with 4 bases in between. The CDR3 DNA sequence: TGTGCCAGCAGTGAAGTTAGTGAGCAGTTCTTC. This translates into CASSEVSEQFF.